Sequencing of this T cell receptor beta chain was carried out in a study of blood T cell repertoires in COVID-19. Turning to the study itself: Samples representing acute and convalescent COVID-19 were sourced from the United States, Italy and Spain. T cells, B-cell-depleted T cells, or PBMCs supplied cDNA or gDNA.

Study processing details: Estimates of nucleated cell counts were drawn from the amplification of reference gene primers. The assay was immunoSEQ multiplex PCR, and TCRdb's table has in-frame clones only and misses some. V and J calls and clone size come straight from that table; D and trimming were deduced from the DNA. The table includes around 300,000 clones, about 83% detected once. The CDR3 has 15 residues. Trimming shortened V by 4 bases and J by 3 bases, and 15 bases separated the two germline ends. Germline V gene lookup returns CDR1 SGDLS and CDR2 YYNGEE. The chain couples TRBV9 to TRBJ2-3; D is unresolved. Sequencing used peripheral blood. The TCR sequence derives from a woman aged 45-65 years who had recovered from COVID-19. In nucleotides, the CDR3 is TGTGCCAGCAGCAACCGGCCAGGCTCAACAGATACGCAGTATTTT. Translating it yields CASSNRPGSTDTQYF.